This paragraph reports one T cell receptor (beta chain). Generated by immunoSEQ multiplex PCR, the TCRdb table keeps only in-frame clones and is missing some. The sample contains roughly 190,000 clones, roughly 91% of which appear only once. The sample is drawn from a study of blood T cell repertoires in COVID-19. Study-level information: T cells, B-cell-depleted T cells, or PBMCs supplied cDNA or gDNA.

The trim removed 3 bases at V and 7 bases at J, leaving 10 bases unmatched. In germline, CDR1 is MNHNS, CDR2 SASEGT. The CDR3 extends over 18 amino acids. The J gene is TRBJ2-3, the V gene TRBV6-1, with 16 nucleotides matching TRBD2. The TCR originated in a man aged 35 to 55 with active or convalescent COVID-19. The sequencing input was peripheral blood. CDR3 protein: CASSESPGLAGGQNTQYF. The CDR3 region has the DNA TGTGCCAGCAGTGAGAGTCCGGGACTAGCGGGGGGGCAAAATACGCAGTATTTT.